The TCR beta chain under discussion was sequenced for a study of radiation and T cells in renal cell carcinoma. Produced via immunoSEQ multiplex PCR; TCRdb's table is partial and in-frame only. The data hold around 76,000 clones, with about four fifths observed a single time. Time point indicated: blood 2 weeks post-SBRT. Stated treatment: 15 Gy SBRT to primary tumor, nephrectomy 4 weeks later. The germline gives CDR1 MGHRA, CDR2 YSYEKL. Between the trimmed V and J ends, which lost 1 base and 4 bases, there was a span of 7 bases. The CDR3 has 14 amino acids. This specimen was blood, taken from a patient whose treatment included radiotherapy and nephrectomy. The sequence came from a man in his 60s with renal cell carcinoma. V gene TRBV4-1 combines with J gene TRBJ2-2; D unresolved. CDR3 residues: CASSQGPGTGELFF. CDR3 nucleotides: TGCGCCAGCAGCCAAGGACCAGGCACCGGGGAGCTGTTTTTT.